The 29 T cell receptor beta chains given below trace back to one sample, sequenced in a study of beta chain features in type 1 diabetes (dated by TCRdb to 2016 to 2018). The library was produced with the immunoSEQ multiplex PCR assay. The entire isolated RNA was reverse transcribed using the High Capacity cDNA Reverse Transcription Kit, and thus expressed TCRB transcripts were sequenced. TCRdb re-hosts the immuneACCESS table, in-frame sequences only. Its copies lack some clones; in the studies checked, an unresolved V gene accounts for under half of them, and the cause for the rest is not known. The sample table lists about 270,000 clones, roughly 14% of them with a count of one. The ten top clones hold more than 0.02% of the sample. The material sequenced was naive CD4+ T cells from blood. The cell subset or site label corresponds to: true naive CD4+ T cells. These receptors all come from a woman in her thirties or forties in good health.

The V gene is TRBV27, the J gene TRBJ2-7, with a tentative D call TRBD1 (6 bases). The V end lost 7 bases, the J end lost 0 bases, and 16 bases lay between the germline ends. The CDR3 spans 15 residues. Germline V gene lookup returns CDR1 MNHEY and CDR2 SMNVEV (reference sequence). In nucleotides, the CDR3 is TGTGCCAGCACCTCTTTCGGACAGAGCTCCTACGAGCAGTACTTC. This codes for CASTSFGQSSYEQYF.

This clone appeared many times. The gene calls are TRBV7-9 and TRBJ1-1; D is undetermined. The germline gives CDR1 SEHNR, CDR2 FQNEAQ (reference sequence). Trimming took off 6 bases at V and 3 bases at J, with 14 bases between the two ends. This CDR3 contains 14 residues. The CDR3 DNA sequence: TGTGCCAGCAGTAAACAGTCTTGGGACACTGAAGCTTTCTTT. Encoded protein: CASSKQSWDTEAFF.

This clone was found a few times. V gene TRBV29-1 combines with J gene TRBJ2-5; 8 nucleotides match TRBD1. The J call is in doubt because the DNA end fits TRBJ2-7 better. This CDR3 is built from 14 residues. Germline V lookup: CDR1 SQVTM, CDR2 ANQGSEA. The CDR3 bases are TGCAGCGTTAAGGACAGGGTGCTCTCCTACGAGCAGTACTTC. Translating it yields CSVKDRVLSYEQYF.

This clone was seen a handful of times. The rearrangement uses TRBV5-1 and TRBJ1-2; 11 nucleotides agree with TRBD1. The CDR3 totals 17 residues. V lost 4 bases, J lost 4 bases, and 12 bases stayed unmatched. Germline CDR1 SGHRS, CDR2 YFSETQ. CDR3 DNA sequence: TGCGCCAGCAGCCCCGGACAGGGGGCTGGGTTGGCCTATGGCTACACCTTC. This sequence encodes CASSPGQGAGLAYGYTF.

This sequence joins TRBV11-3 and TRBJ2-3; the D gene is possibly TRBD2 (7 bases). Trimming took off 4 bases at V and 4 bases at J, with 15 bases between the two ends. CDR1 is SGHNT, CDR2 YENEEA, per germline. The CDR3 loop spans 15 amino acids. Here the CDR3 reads CASSSRGARADTQYF. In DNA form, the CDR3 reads TGTGCCAGCAGCTCACGGGGGGCCAGGGCAGATACGCAGTATTTT.

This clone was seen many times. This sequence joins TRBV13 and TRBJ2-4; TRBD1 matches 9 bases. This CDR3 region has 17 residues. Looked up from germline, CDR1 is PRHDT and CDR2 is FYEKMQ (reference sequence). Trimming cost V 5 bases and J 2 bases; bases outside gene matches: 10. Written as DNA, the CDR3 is TGTGCCAGCAGCCCGGAATCCGGGACAGGGACCAAAAACATTCAGTACTTC. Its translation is CASSPESGTGTKNIQYF.

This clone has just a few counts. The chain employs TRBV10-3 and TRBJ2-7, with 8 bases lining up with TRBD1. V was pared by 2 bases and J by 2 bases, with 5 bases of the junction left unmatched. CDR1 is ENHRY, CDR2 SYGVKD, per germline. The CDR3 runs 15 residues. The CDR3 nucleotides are TGTGCCATCAGTGAGGGACAGGGCCTCCCCTACGAGCAGTACTTC. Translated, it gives CAISEGQGLPYEQYF.

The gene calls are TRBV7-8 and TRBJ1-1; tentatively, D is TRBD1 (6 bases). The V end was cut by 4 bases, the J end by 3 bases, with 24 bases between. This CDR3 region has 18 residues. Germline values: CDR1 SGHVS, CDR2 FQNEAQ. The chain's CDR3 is CASSSTQGKGQLDTEAFF. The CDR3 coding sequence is TGTGCCAGCAGCTCCACCCAGGGGAAGGGCCAGTTGGACACTGAAGCTTTCTTT.

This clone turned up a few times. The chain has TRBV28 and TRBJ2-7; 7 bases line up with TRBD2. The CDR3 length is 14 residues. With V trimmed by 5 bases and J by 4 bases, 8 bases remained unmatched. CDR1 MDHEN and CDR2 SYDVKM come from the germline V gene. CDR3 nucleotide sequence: TGTGCCAGCAGTCCCCTCTACGGGGGGTACGAGCAGTACTTC. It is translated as CASSPLYGGYEQYF.

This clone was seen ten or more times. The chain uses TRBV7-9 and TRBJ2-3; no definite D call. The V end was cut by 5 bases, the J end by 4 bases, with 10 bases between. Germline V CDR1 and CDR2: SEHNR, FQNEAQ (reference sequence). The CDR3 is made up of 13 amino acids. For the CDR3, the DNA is TGTGCCAGCAGCCCCAGTGCTGCAGATACGCAGTATTTT. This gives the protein CASSPSAADTQYF.

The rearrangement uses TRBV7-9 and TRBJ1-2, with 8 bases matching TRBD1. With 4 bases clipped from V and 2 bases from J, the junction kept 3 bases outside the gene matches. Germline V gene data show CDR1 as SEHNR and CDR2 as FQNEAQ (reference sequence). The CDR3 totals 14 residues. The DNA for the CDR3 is TGTGCCAGCAGCTCAGGGGGCGAAAACTATGGCTACACCTTC. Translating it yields CASSSGGENYGYTF.

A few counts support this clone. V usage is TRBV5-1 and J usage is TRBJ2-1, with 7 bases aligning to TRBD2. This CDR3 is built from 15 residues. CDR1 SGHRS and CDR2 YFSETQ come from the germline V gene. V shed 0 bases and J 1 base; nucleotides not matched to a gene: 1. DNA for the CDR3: TGCGCCAGCAGCTTGGGGGAGGGGTCCTACAATGAGCAGTTCTTC. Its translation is CASSLGEGSYNEQFF.

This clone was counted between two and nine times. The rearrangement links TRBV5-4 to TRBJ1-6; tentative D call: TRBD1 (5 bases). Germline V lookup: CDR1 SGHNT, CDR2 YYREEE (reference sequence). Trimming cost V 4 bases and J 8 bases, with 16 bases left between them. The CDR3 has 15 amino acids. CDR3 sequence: CASSPGGDADSPLHF. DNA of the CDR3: TGTGCCAGCAGCCCGGGAGGGGACGCCGATTCACCCCTCCACTTT.

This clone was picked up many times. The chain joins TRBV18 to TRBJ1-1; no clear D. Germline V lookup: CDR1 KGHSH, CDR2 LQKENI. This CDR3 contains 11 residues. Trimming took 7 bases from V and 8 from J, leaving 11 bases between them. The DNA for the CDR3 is TGTGCCAGCTTCCAGTCCGCCGAAGCTTTCTTT. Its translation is CASFQSAEAFF.

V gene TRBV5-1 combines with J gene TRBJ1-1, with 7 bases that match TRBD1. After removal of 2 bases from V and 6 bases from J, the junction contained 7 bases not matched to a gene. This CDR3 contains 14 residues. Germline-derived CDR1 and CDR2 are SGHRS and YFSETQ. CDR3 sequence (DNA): TGCGCCAGCAGCTTCAGTACAGGGGTGGCTGAAGCTTTCTTT. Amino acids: CASSFSTGVAEAFF.

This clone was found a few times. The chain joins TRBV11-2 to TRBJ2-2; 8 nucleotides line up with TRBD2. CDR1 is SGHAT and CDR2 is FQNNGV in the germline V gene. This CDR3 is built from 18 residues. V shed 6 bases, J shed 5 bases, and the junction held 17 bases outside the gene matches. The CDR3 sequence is CASRSIGLASRGTGELFF. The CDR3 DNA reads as TGTGCCAGCAGATCTATCGGACTAGCTAGTCGAGGTACCGGGGAGCTGTTTTTT.

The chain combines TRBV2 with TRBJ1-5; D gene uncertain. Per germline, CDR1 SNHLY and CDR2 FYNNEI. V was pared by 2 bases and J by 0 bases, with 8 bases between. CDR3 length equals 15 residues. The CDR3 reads CASSEFELSNQPQHF. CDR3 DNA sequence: TGTGCCAGCAGTGAATTTGAACTTAGCAATCAGCCCCAGCATTTT.

In DNA form, the CDR3 reads TGTGCCAGCAGTGATGGCGCCAGGGGCCCCTACGAGCAGTACTTC. Translation gives CASSDGARGPYEQYF. The J gene is TRBJ2-7, the V gene TRBV2, with D possibly being TRBD1 (6 bases). Germline CDR1 is SNHLY and CDR2 is FYNNEI. V gave up 3 bases and J gave up 2 bases, with 14 bases separating them. This CDR3 comprises 15 residues.

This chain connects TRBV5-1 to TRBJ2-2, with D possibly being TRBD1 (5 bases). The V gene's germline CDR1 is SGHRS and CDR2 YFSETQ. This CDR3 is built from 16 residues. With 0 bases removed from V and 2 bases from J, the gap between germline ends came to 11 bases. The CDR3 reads CASSLAGQINTGELFF. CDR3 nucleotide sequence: TGCGCCAGCAGCTTGGCTGGACAAATCAACACCGGGGAGCTGTTTTTT.

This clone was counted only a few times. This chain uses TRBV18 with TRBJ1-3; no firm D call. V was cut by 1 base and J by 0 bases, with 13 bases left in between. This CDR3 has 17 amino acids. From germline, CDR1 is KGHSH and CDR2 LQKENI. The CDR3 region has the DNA TGTGCCAGCTCACCACGTCTCGGGGAGTTCTCTGGAAACACCATATATTTT. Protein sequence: CASSPRLGEFSGNTIYF.

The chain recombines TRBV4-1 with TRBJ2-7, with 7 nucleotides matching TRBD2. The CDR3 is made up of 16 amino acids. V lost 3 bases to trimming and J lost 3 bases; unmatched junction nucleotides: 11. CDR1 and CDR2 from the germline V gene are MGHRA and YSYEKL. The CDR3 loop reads CASSQDPGGLFYEQYF. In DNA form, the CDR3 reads TGCGCCAGCAGCCAGGATCCGGGAGGCCTCTTCTACGAGCAGTACTTC.

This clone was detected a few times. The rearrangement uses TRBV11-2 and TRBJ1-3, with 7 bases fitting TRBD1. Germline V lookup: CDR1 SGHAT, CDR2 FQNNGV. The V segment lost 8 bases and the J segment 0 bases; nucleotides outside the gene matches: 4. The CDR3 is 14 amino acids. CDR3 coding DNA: TGTGCCAGCCGGACAGGAAACTCTGGAAACACCATATATTTT. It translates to CASRTGNSGNTIYF.

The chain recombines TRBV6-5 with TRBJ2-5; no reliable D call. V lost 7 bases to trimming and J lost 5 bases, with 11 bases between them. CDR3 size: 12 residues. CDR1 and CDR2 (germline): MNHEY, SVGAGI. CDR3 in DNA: TGTGCCAGCAAGCGAGGCGTGGAGACCCAGTACTTC. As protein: CASKRGVETQYF.

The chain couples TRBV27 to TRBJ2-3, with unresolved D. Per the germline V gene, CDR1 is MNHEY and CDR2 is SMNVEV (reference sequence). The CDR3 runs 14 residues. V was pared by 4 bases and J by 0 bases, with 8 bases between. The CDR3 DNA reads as TGTGCCAGCAGTTCACAATACAGCACAGATACGCAGTATTTT. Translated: CASSSQYSTDTQYF.

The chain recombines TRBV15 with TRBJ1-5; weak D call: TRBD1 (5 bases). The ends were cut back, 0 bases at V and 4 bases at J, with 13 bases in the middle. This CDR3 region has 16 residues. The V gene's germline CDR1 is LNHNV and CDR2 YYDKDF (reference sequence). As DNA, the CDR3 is TGTGCCACCAGCAGAGATCTCGGGAGGGGAAATCAGCCCCAGCATTTT. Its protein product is CATSRDLGRGNQPQHF. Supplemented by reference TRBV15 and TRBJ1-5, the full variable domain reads DAMVIQNPRYQVTQFGKPVTLSCSQTLNHNVMYWYQQKSSQAPKLLFHYYDKDFNNEADTPDNFQSRRPNTSFCFLDIRSPGLGDTAMYLCATSRDLGRGNQPQHFGDGTRLSIL.

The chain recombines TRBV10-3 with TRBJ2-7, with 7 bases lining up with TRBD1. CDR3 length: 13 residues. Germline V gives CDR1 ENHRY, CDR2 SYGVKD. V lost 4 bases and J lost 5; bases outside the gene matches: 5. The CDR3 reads CAISVTGLNEQYF. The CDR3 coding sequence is TGTGCCATCAGTGTGACAGGGTTAAACGAGCAGTACTTC.

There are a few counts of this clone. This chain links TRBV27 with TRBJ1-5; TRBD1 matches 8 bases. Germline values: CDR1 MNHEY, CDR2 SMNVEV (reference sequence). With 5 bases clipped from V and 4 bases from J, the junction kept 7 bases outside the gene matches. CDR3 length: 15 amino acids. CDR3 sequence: CASSLTGARNQPQHF. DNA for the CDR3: TGTGCCAGCAGTCTGACAGGGGCTCGGAATCAGCCCCAGCATTTT.

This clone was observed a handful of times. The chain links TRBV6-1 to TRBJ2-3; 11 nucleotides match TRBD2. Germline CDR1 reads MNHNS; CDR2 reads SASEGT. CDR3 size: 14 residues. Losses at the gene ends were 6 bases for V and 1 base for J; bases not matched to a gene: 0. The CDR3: CASRLAGGTDTQYF. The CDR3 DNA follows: TGTGCCAGCAGACTAGCGGGGGGCACAGATACGCAGTATTTT.

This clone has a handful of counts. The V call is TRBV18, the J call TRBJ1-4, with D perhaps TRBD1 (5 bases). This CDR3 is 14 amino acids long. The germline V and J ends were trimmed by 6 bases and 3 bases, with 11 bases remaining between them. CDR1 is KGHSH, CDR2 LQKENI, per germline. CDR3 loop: CASSRQTSNEKLFF. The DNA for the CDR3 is TGTGCCAGCTCCCGACAGACCTCTAATGAAAAACTGTTTTTT. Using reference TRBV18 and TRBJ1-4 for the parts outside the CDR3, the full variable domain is NAGVMQNPRHLVRRRGQEARLRCSPMKGHSHVYWYRQLPEEGLKFMVYLQKENIIDESGMPKERFSAEFPKEGPSILRIQQVVRGDSAAYFCASSRQTSNEKLFFGSGTQLSVL.